This TCR beta chain was sequenced during a study of cytomegalovirus exposure and HLA in healthy donors. Primers included in the PCR were 60 Vbeta and 13 Jbeta primers. Only in-frame clones appear in the TCRdb table, and some are missing; sequencing was by immunoSEQ multiplex PCR. The sample has 150,000 to 200,000 clones, over 60% seen once. This clone turned up a few times. Its specificity is not known. Overall study results and limits: A highly shared variant cluster was judged a likely technical artifact. Later, TCR association rates were found to vary by HLA locus, highest for DRB1 and lowest for HLA-C. Most TCR sequences showed up rarely, but some public TCRs showed up in many donors. From TCR beta sequences, most subjects' HLA-A and HLA-B alleles were reportedly predicted accurately.

CDR3 length: 12 amino acids. The V gene end was trimmed by 4 bases and the J gene end by 10 bases; junction bases not matched to a gene: 4. Germline lookup yields CDR1 SGHRS and CDR2 YFSETQ. The specimen was PBMCs. The J gene is TRBJ2-1, the V gene TRBV5-1; 8 bases agree with TRBD2. This receptor was taken from a man between 18 and 35 years old in good health and CMV-seronegative. The CDR3 DNA sequence: TGCGCCAGCAGCGGCGGGGGGAGCGAGCAGTTCTTC. It is translated as CASSGGGSEQFF.